A single sample is the source of the 7 T cell receptor beta chains below, sequenced in a study of CD8 T cells in ankylosing spondylitis (dated by TCRdb to about 2017). The method was 5' RACE. Sequencing was performed on an Illumina HiSeq 2500. In TCRdb, the public reads were trimmed at Q25 with fastp and aligned with MiXCR, with productive beta chains retained. Under each unique CDR3 protein, matching rows form one entry showing the most common genes and DNA. The sample table lists hundreds of thousands of distinct CDR3 sequences, roughly 26% of them with a count of one. Roughly 0.8% of the sample rests with the top ten. These receptors' targets are unknown. Here is what the overall study found, with its caveats: Blood from ankylosing spondylitis patients appeared to be characterized by a TCR beta motif composed of about 8 highly homologous amino acid variants.

The specimen sequenced was blood, either unsorted or a sorted T cell fraction (not recorded which). These receptors were collected from a male donor with ankylosing spondylitis.

The chain joins TRBV3-1 to TRBJ1-5; a possible D gene is TRBD1 (5 bases). Trimming shortened V by 1 base and J by 3 bases, and 7 bases separated the two germline ends. The germline CDR1 and CDR2 sequences are LGHDT and YNNKEL (reference sequence). The CDR3 is made up of 14 amino acids. The CDR3: CASSQGRVNQPQHF. In nucleotides, the CDR3 is TGTGCCAGCAGCCAAGGCAGGGTCAATCAGCCCCAGCATTTT.

This chain joins TRBV5-6 and TRBJ1-5, with TRBD1 identical over 7 bases. V trimming: 1 base; J trimming: 3 bases; junction bases outside the gene matches: 7. Germline assignment: CDR1 SGHDT and CDR2 YYEEEE. CDR3 length: 16 amino acids. CDR3 sequence: CASSLNIGTDNQPQHF. CDR3 sequence (DNA): TGTGCCAGCAGCTTGAATATTGGGACAGACAATCAGCCCCAGCATTTT. Complete variable domain (other parts from reference TRBV5-6 and TRBJ1-5): DAGVTQSPTHLIKTRGQQVTLRCSPKSGHDTVSWYQQALGQGPQFIFQYYEEEERQRGNFPDRFSGHQFPNYSSELNVNALLLGDSALYLCASSLNIGTDNQPQHFGDGTRLSIL.

The chain uses TRBV6-1 and TRBJ2-7; unclear D gene. Per the germline V gene, CDR1 is MNHNS and CDR2 is SASEGT. Trimming pared 1 base from V and 3 bases from J, leaving 7 bases between. The CDR3 sequence is 13 residues long. CDR3 sequence: CASSEGKGYEQYV. CDR3 coding DNA: TGTGCCAGCAGTGAAGGAAAGGGCTACGAGCAGTACGTC.

The gene calls are TRBV3-1 and TRBJ1-2; D unclear. Trimming pared 4 bases from V and 8 bases from J, leaving 14 bases between. Germline CDR1 LGHDT, CDR2 YNNKEL (reference sequence). The CDR3 covers 13 residues. Written as DNA, the CDR3 is TGTGCCAGCAGCCCCCGCATCACCCGCGGCTACACCTTC. It specifies CASSPRITRGYTF.

The gene calls are TRBV5-1 and TRBJ2-7; D uncertain. The ends were cut back, 2 bases at V and 0 bases at J, with 9 bases in the middle. Germline V gene data show CDR1 as SGHRS and CDR2 as YFSETQ. This CDR3 region has 14 residues. The CDR3 bases are TGCGCCAGCAGCTTTGCGGACCCCTCCTACGAGCAGTACTTC. Its translation is CASSFADPSYEQYF.

J is TRBJ2-3 and V is TRBV5-1; D is perhaps TRBD2 (5 bases). The CDR3 loop spans 15 amino acids. The V end was cut by 3 bases, the J end by 4 bases, with 15 bases between. Germline V gives CDR1 SGHRS, CDR2 YFSETQ. The CDR3 protein is CASSSVGGGADTQYF. The CDR3 DNA sequence: TGCGCCAGCAGCTCGGTAGGAGGCGGCGCAGATACGCAGTATTTT.

The chain couples TRBV10-3 to TRBJ2-5, with D possibly matching TRBD2 (7 bases). CDR1 is ENHRY, CDR2 SYGVKD, per germline. This CDR3 has 14 residues. Trimming cost V 4 bases and J 3 bases, with 12 bases left between them. CDR3 sequence: CAISAGGGEETQYF. The CDR3 DNA follows: TGTGCCATCAGTGCGGGGGGCGGAGAAGAGACCCAGTACTTC.